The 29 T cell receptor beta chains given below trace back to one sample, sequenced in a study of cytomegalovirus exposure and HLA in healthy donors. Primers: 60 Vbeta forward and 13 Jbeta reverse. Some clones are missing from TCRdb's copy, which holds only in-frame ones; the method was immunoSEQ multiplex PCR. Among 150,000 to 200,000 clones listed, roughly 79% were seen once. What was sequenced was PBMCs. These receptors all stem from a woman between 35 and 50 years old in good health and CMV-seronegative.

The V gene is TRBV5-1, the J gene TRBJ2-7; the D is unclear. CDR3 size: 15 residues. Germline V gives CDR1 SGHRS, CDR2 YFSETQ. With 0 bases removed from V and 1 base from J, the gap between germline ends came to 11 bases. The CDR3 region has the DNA TGCGCCAGCAGCTTGGGTGGAACAGCTTCCTACGAGCAGTACTTC. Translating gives CASSLGGTASYEQYF.

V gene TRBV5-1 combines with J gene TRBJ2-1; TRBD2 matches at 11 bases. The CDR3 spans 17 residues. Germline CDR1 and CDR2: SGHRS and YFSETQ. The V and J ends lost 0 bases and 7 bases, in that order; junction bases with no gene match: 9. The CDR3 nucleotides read TGCGCCAGCAGCTTGGCACTACTAGCGGGAGAAGTGAATGAGCAGTTCTTC. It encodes CASSLALLAGEVNEQFF. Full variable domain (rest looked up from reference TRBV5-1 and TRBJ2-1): KAGVTQTPRYLIKTRGQQVTLSCSPISGHRSVSWYQQTPGQGLQFLFEYFSETQRNKGNFPGRFSGRQFSNSRSEMNVSTLELGDSALYLCASSLALLAGEVNEQFFGPGTRLTVL.

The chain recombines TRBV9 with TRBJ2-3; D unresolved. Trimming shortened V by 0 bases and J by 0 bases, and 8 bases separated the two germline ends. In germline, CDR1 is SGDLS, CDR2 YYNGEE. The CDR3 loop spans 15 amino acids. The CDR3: CASSVGAGSTDTQYF. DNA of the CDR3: TGTGCCAGCAGCGTAGGTGCAGGTAGCACAGATACGCAGTATTTT.

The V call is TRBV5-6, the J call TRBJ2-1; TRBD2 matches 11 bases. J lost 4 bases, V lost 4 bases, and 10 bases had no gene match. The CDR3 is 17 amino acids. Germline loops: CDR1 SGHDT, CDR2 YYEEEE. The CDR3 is CASSPTPGTSGYNEQFF. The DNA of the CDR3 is TGTGCCAGCAGCCCTACCCCCGGGACTAGCGGTTACAATGAGCAGTTCTTC.

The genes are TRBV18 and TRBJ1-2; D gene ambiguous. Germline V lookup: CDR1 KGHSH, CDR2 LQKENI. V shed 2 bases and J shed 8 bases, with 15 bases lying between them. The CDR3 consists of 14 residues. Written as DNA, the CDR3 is TGTGCCAGCTCACCAAGGGAGATCCTTTCAGGCTACACCTTC. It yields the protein CASSPREILSGYTF.

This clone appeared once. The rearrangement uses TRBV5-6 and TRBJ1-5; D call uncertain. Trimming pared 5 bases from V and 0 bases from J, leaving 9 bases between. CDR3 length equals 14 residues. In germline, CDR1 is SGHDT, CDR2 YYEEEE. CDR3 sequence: CASSNLYSNQPQHF. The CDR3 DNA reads TGTGCCAGCAGTAACTTGTATAGCAATCAGCCCCAGCATTTT.

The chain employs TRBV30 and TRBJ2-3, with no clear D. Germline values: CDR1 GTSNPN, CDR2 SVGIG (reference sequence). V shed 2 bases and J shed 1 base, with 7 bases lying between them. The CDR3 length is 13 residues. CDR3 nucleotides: TGTGCCTGGAGTCACCGGGGCACAGATACGCAGTATTTT. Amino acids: CAWSHRGTDTQYF.

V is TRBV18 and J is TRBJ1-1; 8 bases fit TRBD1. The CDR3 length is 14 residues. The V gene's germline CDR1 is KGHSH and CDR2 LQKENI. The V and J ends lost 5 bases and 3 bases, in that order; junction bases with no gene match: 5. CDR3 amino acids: CASSGQGMDTEAFF. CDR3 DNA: TGTGCCAGCTCAGGACAGGGTATGGACACTGAAGCTTTCTTT.

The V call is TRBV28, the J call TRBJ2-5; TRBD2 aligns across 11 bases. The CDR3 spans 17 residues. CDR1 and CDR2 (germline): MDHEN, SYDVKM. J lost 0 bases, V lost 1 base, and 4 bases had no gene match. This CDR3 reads CASSLFTSGRHQETQYF. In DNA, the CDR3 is TGTGCCAGCAGTTTATTTACTAGCGGGAGACACCAAGAGACCCAGTACTTC.

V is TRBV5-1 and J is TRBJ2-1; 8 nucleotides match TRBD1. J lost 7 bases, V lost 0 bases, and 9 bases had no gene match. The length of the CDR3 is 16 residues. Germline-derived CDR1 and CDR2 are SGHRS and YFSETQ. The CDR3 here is CASSLDSGTGKNEQFF. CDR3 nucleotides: TGCGCCAGCAGCTTGGATTCCGGGACAGGTAAAAATGAGCAGTTCTTC. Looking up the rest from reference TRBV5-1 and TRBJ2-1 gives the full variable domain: KAGVTQTPRYLIKTRGQQVTLSCSPISGHRSVSWYQQTPGQGLQFLFEYFSETQRNKGNFPGRFSGRQFSNSRSEMNVSTLELGDSALYLCASSLDSGTGKNEQFFGPGTRLTVL.

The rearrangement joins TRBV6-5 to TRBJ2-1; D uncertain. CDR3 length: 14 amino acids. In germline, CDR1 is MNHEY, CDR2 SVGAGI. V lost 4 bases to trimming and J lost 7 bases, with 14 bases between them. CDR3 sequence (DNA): TGTGCCAGCAGTTTACTCCGGAGCCGGAATGAGCAGTTCTTC. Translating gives CASSLLRSRNEQFF.

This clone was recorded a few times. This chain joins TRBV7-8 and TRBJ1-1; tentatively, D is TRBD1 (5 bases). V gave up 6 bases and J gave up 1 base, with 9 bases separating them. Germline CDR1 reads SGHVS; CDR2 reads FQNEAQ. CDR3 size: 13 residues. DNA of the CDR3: TGTGCCAGCAGGACGCAGGGGAACACTGAAGCTTTCTTT. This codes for CASRTQGNTEAFF.

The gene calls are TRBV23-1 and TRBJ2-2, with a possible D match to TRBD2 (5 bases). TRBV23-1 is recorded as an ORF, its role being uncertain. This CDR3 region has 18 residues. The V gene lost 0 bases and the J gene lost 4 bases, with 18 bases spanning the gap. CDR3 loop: CASSQSPGKGRTTGELFF. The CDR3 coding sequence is TGCGCCAGCAGTCAATCGCCGGGGAAGGGAAGAACCACCGGGGAGCTGTTTTTT.

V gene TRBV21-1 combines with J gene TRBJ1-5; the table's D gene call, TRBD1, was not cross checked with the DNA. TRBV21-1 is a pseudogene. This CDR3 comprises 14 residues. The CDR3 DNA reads TGTGCCAGCAGCAAAGGGGGGCCAAATCAGCCCCAGCATTTT. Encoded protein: CASSKGGPNQPQHF.

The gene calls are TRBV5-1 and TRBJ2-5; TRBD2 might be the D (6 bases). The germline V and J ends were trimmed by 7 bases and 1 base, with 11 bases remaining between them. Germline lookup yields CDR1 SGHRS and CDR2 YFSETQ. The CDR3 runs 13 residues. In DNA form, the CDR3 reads TGCGCCAGCGGCCGGGACTCCCAAGAGACCCAGTACTTC. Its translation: CASGRDSQETQYF.

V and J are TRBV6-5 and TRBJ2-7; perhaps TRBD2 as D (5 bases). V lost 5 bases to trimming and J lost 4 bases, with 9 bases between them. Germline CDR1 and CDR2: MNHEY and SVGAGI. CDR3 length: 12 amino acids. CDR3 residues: CASSGLHYEQYF. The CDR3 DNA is TGTGCCAGCAGTGGACTTCATTACGAGCAGTACTTC.

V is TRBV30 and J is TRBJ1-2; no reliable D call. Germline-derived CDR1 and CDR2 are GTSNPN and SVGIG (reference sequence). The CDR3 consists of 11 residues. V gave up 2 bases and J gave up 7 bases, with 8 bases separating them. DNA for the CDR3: TGTGCCTGGAGTTCCCGCGTTGGCTACACCTTC. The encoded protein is CAWSSRVGYTF.

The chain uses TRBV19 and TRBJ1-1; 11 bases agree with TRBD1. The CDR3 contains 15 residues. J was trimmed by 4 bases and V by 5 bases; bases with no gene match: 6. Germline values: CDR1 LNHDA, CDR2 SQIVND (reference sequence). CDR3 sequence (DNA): TGTGCCAGTAGTCAGGGGACAGGGGGATTCACTGAAGCTTTCTTT. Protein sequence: CASSQGTGGFTEAFF.

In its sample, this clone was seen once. The CDR3 sequence: CASSYSLASSYNEQFF. CDR3 nucleotides: TGTGCCAGCAGTTACAGTCTAGCGTCCTCCTACAATGAGCAGTTCTTC. This chain connects TRBV6-5 to TRBJ2-1; perhaps TRBD2 as D (6 bases). The germline V gene encodes CDR1 MNHEY and CDR2 SVGAGI. V was cut by 2 bases and J by 0 bases, with 11 bases left in between. The CDR3 runs to 16 residues.

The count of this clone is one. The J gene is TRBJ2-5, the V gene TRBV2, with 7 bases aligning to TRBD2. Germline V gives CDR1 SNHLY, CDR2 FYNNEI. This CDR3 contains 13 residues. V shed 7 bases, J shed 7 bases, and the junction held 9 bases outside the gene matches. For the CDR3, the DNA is TGTGCCAGCATAGGTCAGCGCGGGGGGACCCAGTACTTC. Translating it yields CASIGQRGGTQYF.

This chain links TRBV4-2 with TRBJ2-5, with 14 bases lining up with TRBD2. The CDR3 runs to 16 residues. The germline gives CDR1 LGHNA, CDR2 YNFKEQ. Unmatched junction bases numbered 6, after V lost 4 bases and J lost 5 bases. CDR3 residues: CASSPGLAGDKETQYF. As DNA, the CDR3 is TGTGCCAGCAGCCCGGGACTAGCGGGGGACAAGGAGACCCAGTACTTC.

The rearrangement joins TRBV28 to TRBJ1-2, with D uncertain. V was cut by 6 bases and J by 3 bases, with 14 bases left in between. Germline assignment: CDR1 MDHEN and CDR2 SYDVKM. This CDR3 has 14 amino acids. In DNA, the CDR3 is TGTGCCAGCAGCCTTCCAGACAACCACTATGGCTACACCTTC. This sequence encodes CASSLPDNHYGYTF.

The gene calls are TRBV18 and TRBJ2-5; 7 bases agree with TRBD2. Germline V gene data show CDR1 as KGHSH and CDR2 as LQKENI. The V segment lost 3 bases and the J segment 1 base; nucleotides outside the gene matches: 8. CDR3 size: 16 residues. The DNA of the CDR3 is TGTGCCAGCTCACCGGGAACGGGAGGCCTCCAAGAGACCCAGTACTTC. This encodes CASSPGTGGLQETQYF.

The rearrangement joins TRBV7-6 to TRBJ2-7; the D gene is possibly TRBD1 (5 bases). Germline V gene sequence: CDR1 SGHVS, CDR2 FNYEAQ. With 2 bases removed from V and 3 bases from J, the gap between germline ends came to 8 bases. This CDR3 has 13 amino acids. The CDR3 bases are TGTGCCAGCAGCTTACAAGGGGTCTACGAGCAGTACTTC. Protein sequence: CASSLQGVYEQYF.

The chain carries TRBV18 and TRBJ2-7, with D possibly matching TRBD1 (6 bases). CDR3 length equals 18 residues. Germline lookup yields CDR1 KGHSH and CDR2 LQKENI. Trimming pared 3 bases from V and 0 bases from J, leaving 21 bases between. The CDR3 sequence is CASSPRPPTRDTSYEQYF. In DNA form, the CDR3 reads TGTGCCAGCTCACCTCGTCCCCCCACCAGGGACACCTCCTACGAGCAGTACTTC.

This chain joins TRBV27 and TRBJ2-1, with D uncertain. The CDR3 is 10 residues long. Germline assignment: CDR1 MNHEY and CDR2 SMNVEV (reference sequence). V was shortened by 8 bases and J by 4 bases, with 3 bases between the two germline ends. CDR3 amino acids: CASLYNEQFF. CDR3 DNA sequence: TGTGCCAGCCTGTACAATGAGCAGTTCTTC.

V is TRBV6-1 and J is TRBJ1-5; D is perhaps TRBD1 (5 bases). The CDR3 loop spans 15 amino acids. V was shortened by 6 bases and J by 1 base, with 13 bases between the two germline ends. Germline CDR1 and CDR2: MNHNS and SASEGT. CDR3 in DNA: TGTGCCAGCAGGGAGACCCAGGGAAGCAATCAGCCCCAGCATTTT. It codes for CASRETQGSNQPQHF.

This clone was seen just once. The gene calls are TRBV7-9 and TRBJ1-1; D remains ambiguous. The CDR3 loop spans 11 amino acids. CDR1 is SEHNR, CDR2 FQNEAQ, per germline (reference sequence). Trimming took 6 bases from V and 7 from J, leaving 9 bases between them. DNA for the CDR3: TGTGCCAGCAGAGAATCAGGTGAAGCTTTCTTT. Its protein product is CASRESGEAFF.

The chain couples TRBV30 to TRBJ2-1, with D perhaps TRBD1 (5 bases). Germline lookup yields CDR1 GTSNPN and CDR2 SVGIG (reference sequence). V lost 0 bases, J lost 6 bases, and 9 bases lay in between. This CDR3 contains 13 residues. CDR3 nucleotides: TGTGCCTGGAGTGTACAGGCCCCCAATGAGCAGTTCTTC. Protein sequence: CAWSVQAPNEQFF.